The clone carrying this TCR beta chain was seen ten or more times. Preparation of the TCRbeta library used unique molecular identifiers. TCRdb redid the calling of the PCR reads with MiXCR, one entry per CDR3 protein. The sample holds 200,000 to 300,000 distinct CDR3 sequences; about 11% are singletons and the top ten take 2% to 3%. V shed 5 bases and J shed 5 bases, with 10 bases lying between them. The CDR3 is 13 amino acids. Germline V gene data show CDR1 as MNHEY and CDR2 as SMNVEV (reference sequence). The sample originates from a study of T-cell reconstitution after alpha-beta-depleted transplantation in children.

The clonotype originates from a human donor who donated a stem cell graft to a child with acute lymphoblastic leukemia. Sequencing was performed on PBMCs from the stem cell graft donor, taken from the stem cell graft. The chain uses TRBV27 and TRBJ1-5; D uncertain. The DNA for the CDR3 is TGTGCCAGCAGTCCCTGGGCCTATCAGCCCCAGCATTTT. It yields the protein CASSPWAYQPQHF.